The 16 T cell receptor beta chains in this list originate from one sample, sequenced in a study of OX40 agonist ivuxolimab in advanced cancers. Libraries were prepared by immunoSEQ multiplex PCR; TCRdb keeps only in-frame clonotypes and omits some of them. The repertoire holds approximately 40,000 clones, with around nine tenths as singletons. Sequenced here: CD4+ or CD8+ T cells sorted from blood, sampled in a trial of the OX40 agonist ivuxolimab. The source of these receptors is an adult with an advanced solid tumor such as melanoma, head and neck, liver or kidney cancer.

The chain has TRBV5-4 and TRBJ2-7; D might be TRBD2 (7 bases). V gave up 6 bases and J gave up 6 bases, with 13 bases separating them. The CDR3 has 12 residues. Germline values: CDR1 SGHNT, CDR2 YYREEE (reference sequence). In DNA, the CDR3 is TGTGCCAGCACCGGGGGGCGATCCGAGCAGTACTTC. Its protein is CASTGGRSEQYF.

The chain joins TRBV5-1 to TRBJ1-3; D gene ambiguous. Germline CDR1 is SGHRS and CDR2 is YFSETQ. Trimming left V 0 bases short and J 4 bases short, with 2 bases between. This CDR3 has 12 amino acids. The CDR3 DNA is TGCGCCAGCAGCTTGGCGGGAAACACCATATATTTT. This gives the protein CASSLAGNTIYF.

The V call is TRBV19, the J call TRBJ2-1, with D possibly called TRBD1 or TRBD2 (5 bases each). Germline CDR1 LNHDA, CDR2 SQIVND (reference sequence). The CDR3 totals 15 residues. Trimming took off 5 bases at V and 6 bases at J, with 17 bases between the two ends. The CDR3 is CASSEWGIQGNEQFF. CDR3 in DNA: TGTGCCAGTAGTGAGTGGGGGATTCAGGGCAATGAGCAGTTCTTC. The whole variable domain, filled in from reference TRBV19 and TRBJ2-1, reads DGGITQSPKYLFRKEGQNVTLSCEQNLNHDAMYWYRQDPGQGLRLIYYSQIVNDFQKGDIAEGYSVSREKKESFPLTVTSAQKNPTAFYLCASSEWGIQGNEQFFGPGTRLTVL.

The V and J genes are TRBV10-3 and TRBJ1-2; 10 bases align to TRBD1. This CDR3 region has 14 residues. V shed 6 bases, J shed 2 bases, and the junction held 3 bases outside the gene matches. Germline CDR1 ENHRY, CDR2 SYGVKD. CDR3 region: CAIRGQGLNYGYTF. CDR3 DNA sequence: TGTGCCATCAGGGGACAGGGGCTGAACTATGGCTACACCTTC.

Concerning this clone: Other DNA sequences in the same sample also yield this CDR3. The chain links TRBV4-1 to TRBJ2-1; D is perhaps TRBD1 or TRBD2 (5 bases each). The germline CDR1 and CDR2 sequences are MGHRA and YSYEKL. The V gene lost 2 bases and the J gene lost 0 bases, with 11 bases spanning the gap. This CDR3 region has 16 residues. In nucleotides, the CDR3 is TGCGCCAGCAGCCAAACTAGGGGAAGCTCCTACAATGAGCAGTTCTTC. This translates into CASSQTRGSSYNEQFF.

The genes are TRBV5-4 and TRBJ2-1, with D possibly being TRBD2 (6 bases). V was clipped by 1 base and J by 7 bases, with 15 bases between them. The CDR3 sequence is 15 residues long. Germline-derived CDR1 and CDR2 are SGHNT and YYREEE (reference sequence). The CDR3 region has the DNA TGTGCCAGCAGCTTGAGACTAGTAAGAAGGAATGAGCAGTTCTTC. Translation: CASSLRLVRRNEQFF.

The CDR3 loop is CASSTRTGKVETQYF. For the CDR3, the DNA is TGTGCCAGTAGTACTCGAACAGGGAAAGTCGAGACCCAGTACTTC. The rearrangement joins TRBV19 to TRBJ2-5; TRBD1 is a possible D gene (6 bases). Germline loops: CDR1 LNHDA, CDR2 SQIVND (reference sequence). V lost 4 bases, J lost 5 bases, and 17 bases lay in between. This CDR3 is built from 15 residues.

The rearrangement links TRBV5-1 to TRBJ2-1, with 7 bases aligning to TRBD2. CDR1 and CDR2 from the germline V gene are SGHRS and YFSETQ. The junction had 9 bases not matched to a gene; V was cut back by 5 bases and J by 4 bases. CDR3 length: 15 residues. CDR3 nucleotide sequence: TGCGCCAGCAGTTCAGGCGGGAGTAAGTACAATGAGCAGTTCTTC. Residues: CASSSGGSKYNEQFF.

The rearrangement joins TRBV5-1 to TRBJ2-7, with 9 positions matching TRBD1. The J segment lost 6 bases and the V segment lost 4 bases, leaving 5 bases of the junction unmatched. This CDR3 region has 13 residues. Germline lookup yields CDR1 SGHRS and CDR2 YFSETQ. CDR3 sequence: CASSPGTGLEQYF. The CDR3 DNA is TGCGCCAGCAGCCCAGGGACAGGGCTCGAGCAGTACTTC.

The gene calls are TRBV5-1 and TRBJ2-3; D not resolved. The CDR3 has 18 residues. CDR1 and CDR2 (germline): SGHRS, YFSETQ. Trimming cost V 4 bases and J 0 bases, with 21 bases left between them. CDR3 sequence: CASSRTPPDASSTDTQYF. As DNA, the CDR3 is TGCGCCAGCAGCCGAACCCCCCCGGACGCATCTAGCACAGATACGCAGTATTTT.

This chain joins TRBV28 and TRBJ1-5; 7 bases align to TRBD1. This CDR3 contains 13 residues. V was pared by 1 base and J by 7 bases, with 1 base of the junction left unmatched. Germline V gene lookup returns CDR1 MDHEN and CDR2 SYDVKM. The CDR3 here is CASSLYRGQPQHF. CDR3 coding DNA: TGTGCCAGCAGTTTATACAGGGGCCAGCCCCAGCATTTT.

V and J are TRBV6-6 and TRBJ1-4, with D tentatively TRBD1 (5 bases). The CDR3 sequence is 14 residues long. Germline V lookup: CDR1 MNHNY, CDR2 SVGAGI (reference sequence). V was pared by 6 bases and J by 5 bases, with 13 bases between. CDR3 amino acids: CASRRGVENEKLFF. CDR3 sequence (DNA): TGTGCCAGCAGGCGAGGGGTCGAGAATGAAAAACTGTTTTTT.

The CDR3 sequence is CASGLLTGTTLGTGELFF. In DNA, the CDR3 is TGTGCTAGTGGTTTGCTAACCGGGACGACACTGGGCACCGGGGAGCTGTTTTTT. The chain couples TRBV12-5 to TRBJ2-2; either TRBD1 or TRBD2 may supply D (5 bases each). V gave up 2 bases and J gave up 4 bases, with 20 bases separating them. The CDR3 covers 18 residues. The germline V gene encodes CDR1 LGHNT and CDR2 FRNRAP.

The J gene is TRBJ1-2, the V gene TRBV27; D is uncertain. V dropped 2 bases and J dropped 2 bases, with 6 bases sitting between them. The CDR3 is made up of 13 amino acids. From germline, CDR1 is MNHEY and CDR2 SMNVEV (reference sequence). This chain's CDR3 is CASSLQRNYGYTF. CDR3 coding DNA: TGTGCCAGCAGTTTACAACGAAACTATGGCTACACCTTC.

This clone was seen more than once but under ten times. The rearrangement joins TRBV29-1 to TRBJ2-7; 9 bases align to TRBD1. The CDR3 extends over 14 amino acids. The germline gives CDR1 SQVTM, CDR2 ANQGSEA. With V trimmed by 6 bases and J by 8 bases, 14 bases remained unmatched. The CDR3 DNA is TGCAGCGTGGGGAGACAGGGGGAATATTCTCAGCAGTACTTC. It is translated as CSVGRQGEYSQQYF.

V is TRBV4-2 and J is TRBJ1-3; the D is unclear. Per the germline V gene, CDR1 is LGHNA and CDR2 is YNFKEQ. Trimming pared 0 bases from V and 0 bases from J, leaving 15 bases between. The CDR3 runs 18 residues. The CDR3 region is CASSQDTSRANSGNTIYF. As DNA, the CDR3 is TGTGCCAGCAGCCAAGATACCAGCCGGGCAAACTCTGGAAACACCATATATTTT.